This note documents a single T cell receptor (beta chain) sequence. This clone's antigen is unknown. The record has no base qualities; no much larger clone is one base away. The cysteine opens and the phenylalanine closes a CDR3 of 15 amino acids. Solely the CDR3 DNA is kept, with 45 bases framed from the first base. V lost 0 bases and J lost 4 bases, and the count of bases not matched to a germline gene is 2. For CDR1 and CDR2, the germline V gene lists SGDLS and YYNGEE. The time point label on this specimen signifies: healthy volunteer bleed at 2 weeks. Total RNA was extracted from unfractionated whole blood collected in Tempus Blood RNA tubes. Five or six healthy volunteers were used as TCR sequencing controls and were bled at day 0, 2 weeks and 6 weeks. The data originate from a study of human T cells and chemical hapten exposure (dated by TCRdb to the early 2020s). In the study overall: Libraries were pooled for sequencing, and variation in per-sample TCR yields was attributed mainly to small differences in library volumes within the pool. Peripheral blood TCR repertoire changes were tracked in vivo in alopecia patients during primary and secondary sensitization to the hapten diphenylcyclopropenone (DPC). From each blood RNA sample, both TCR alpha and TCR beta chains were sequenced. Points the paper makes about the study in general: No change with DPC sensitization was found in the number of TCRs above 1 in 1000 frequency, and no evidence of global repertoire structure alterations was found. Repeated subsampling changed both the strength of the expansion versus patch-test correlation and the threshold at which that correlation became significant.

Libraries were constructed by RACE. TCRdb shows the sequencer as NextSeq 500. During library preparation, unique molecular identifiers were attached to individual cDNA molecules so that TCRs could be counted quantitatively and reproducibly. Per the original workflow: Samples had a median of roughly 100,000 TCRs, with a range from roughly 23,224 to 750,000. V, J and CDR3 annotation of the TCR reads was carried out using the Decombinator software suite. To make PS versus PT1 abundance plots, every sample was subsampled to the same number of TCRs (28,000). TCRs were defined as expanded if absent before sensitization and observed at least eight times at the 2-week time point. TCRdb handled the public reads itself, with Q25 trimming in fastp and clone calling in MiXCR, and kept productive beta chains. When rows share a CDR3 protein, they turn into one entry using the most common DNA and genes. In this record, the V and J calls reflect TCRdb's handling and not the investigators' own analysis. Across this sample there are approximately 97,000 distinct CDR3 sequences, with about 8.6% seen only once. 2.9% of the sample is taken by the ten largest.

The sequence joins TRBV9 to TRBJ1-3; 9 bases in the middle match TRBD1. The receptor's source is a female donor in good health. Some clones in this sample may be carry-over from other donors' samples. The specimen was whole blood. The DNA is as follows: TGTGCCAGCAGCGTAGTAGGGACAGGGGGAAACACCATATATTTT. The translation is CASSVVGTGGNTIYF.